This T cell receptor (beta chain) was sequenced in a study of shared T cell receptors in the human thymus. The data were produced by immunoSEQ multiplex PCR, yet TCRdb's version contains in-frame clones alone and is incomplete. The repertoire holds roughly 410,000 clones, with over 90% as singletons. The CDR3 contains 12 residues. Germline CDR1 reads MDHEN; CDR2 reads SYDVKM. Trimming left V 3 bases short and J 9 bases short, with 9 bases between. This receptor was obtained from a human donor. Specimen: thymocytes. The J gene is TRBJ2-1, the V gene TRBV28; D possibly matches TRBD1 or TRBD2 (5 bases each). CDR3 amino acids: CASSFRGTEQFF. The CDR3 nucleotides are TGTGCCAGCAGTTTCAGAGGGACTGAGCAGTTCTTC.